This TCR beta chain was sequenced for a study of PD-1 blockade in classical Hodgkin lymphoma (dated by TCRdb to 2020 to 2022). General notes on the study: Nivolumab dosing was 3 mg/kg intravenously every 2 weeks, continuing until either disease progression or unacceptable toxicity. The study used CyTOF and TCR beta sequencing to define a peripheral blood immune signature of response to PD-1 blockade in classical Hodgkin lymphoma.

From the cysteine up to the phenylalanine, the CDR3 has a length of 14 residues. Of all the DNA, just the CDR3 is kept, 42 bases in frame from base 1. CDR1 and CDR2, per the germline V gene (reference sequence), are MNHEY and SMNVEV. Unmatched junction bases come to 6, with V trimmed by 5 bases and J by 3 bases. The sample's time point, from its label and the paper: cycle 4 day 1 (C4D1), after less than 7 weeks of nivolumab. All trial patients had relapsed after autologous stem cell transplantation, with cohorts A, B and C differing in prior brentuximab vedotin exposure. The trial cohort comprised some 60 patients with relapsed/refractory classical Hodgkin lymphoma whose best overall responses were complete response, partial response or progressive disease. In the multi-cohort phase II CheckMate 205 trial, trial patients received single-agent nivolumab. An independent review committee assessed best overall response by applying the 2007 International Working Group response criteria. PBMCs from the trial were collected at three points: immediately before nivolumab initiation (C1D1), and during therapy at cycle 2 day 1 and cycle 4 day 1. Peripheral blood was collected in 8 mL Vacutainer Cell Preparation Tubes, from which PBMCs were isolated by centrifugation and then cryopreserved.

Genomic DNA was extracted with the Qiagen DNeasy kit from unsorted PBMCs and from negatively selected CD4+ and CD8+ fractions. Using primers that anneal to V and J segments, immunoSEQ multiplex PCR amplified the TCR beta CDR3 regions. A synthetic immune receptor repertoire was used to minimize amplification bias, and any remaining bias was removed computationally after sequencing. Processing in the source paper ran as follows. Repertoire diversity was quantified as the Shannon entropy index using custom Python scripts. Unsorted, CD4+ and CD8+ repertoires were analyzed separately, except in combined analyses where CD4+ and CD8+ sequences were merged in silico. Clonal expansion was defined as at least a 2-fold frequency increase after treatment relative to C1D1, with a pseudocount of 0.5 for undetected baseline clones. Singleton clones were defined as clones with 0 or 1 copy at C1D1, and non-singleton clones were defined as clones with 2 or more copies. Clones expanded in unsorted samples were assigned a CD4+, CD8+ or unknown annotation through matching of protein sequences in sorted samples from the same patient. Wilcoxon tests on paired samples were used to test changes in diversity from C1D1 to C4D1. TCRdb took this table from immuneACCESS and kept in-frame rearrangements with V and J called. Such tables lack part of the clones; where checked against another copy, unresolved V genes explain under half of the gap, and the rest is unexplained. V, J and clone size were drawn from that table, and D and trimming were deduced from the DNA. The sample table contains some 48,000 clones; only one count was recorded for roughly three quarters of them. The ten largest clones add up to roughly a fifth of the sample.

This clone was seen only a few times. This receptor's antigen is unknown. No base quality values were provided; no much bigger clone lies one nucleotide off. Beyond this particular receptor, the publication reports: Among trial patients, those achieving complete response had baseline diversity similar to that of newly diagnosed patients, while diversity was significantly lower in partial responders and progressors. Diversity was lower in patients who began nivolumab less than 1 year after ASCT, so these patients were left out of later analyses to avoid confounding by immune reconstitution. CD4+ but not CD8+ TCR diversity rose significantly by C4D1 (p=0.0027 vs p=0.16), most apparent in complete responders (p=0.02). The study covered only a single clinical trial cohort, and the causes of the repertoire differences, possibly disease activity or prior therapy, were still not defined. Baseline TCR diversity was reported to be lower in newly diagnosed patients than in healthy donors and to be lower still in relapsed/refractory patients.

The chain is made from TRBV27 and TRBJ1-1; 7 middle bases align to TRBD1. This sequence was found in a human donor with classical Hodgkin lymphoma. The sequencing here drew on peripheral blood mononuclear cells (PBMCs), taken before the fourth cycle of nivolumab. The nucleotides read TGTGCCAGCAGTCCGAGACAGGGATACACTGAAGCTTTCTTT. This encodes CASSPRQGYTEAFF.